The clone carrying this T cell receptor beta chain was recorded many times. What it binds is unknown. In each sequencing run, over 200 million TCR-beta sequences were generated from 15-18 subjects. TCRdb fed the 5' RACE reads into MiXCR, producing one record per CDR3 protein. This table holds under 85,000 distinct CDR3 sequences, roughly 13% found once. The data are from a study of neurological immune-mediated disorders. The CDR3 loop spans 14 amino acids. V gave up 0 bases and J gave up 4 bases, with 10 bases separating them. Germline loops: CDR1 DFQATT, CDR2 SNEGSKA (reference sequence). General study points: HTLV-1-associated myelopathy had the most TCR clonal expansion, while multiple sclerosis had the least, a level that fell below healthy controls.

The clonotype comes from a woman between 50 and 59 years old in good health. This sequence joins TRBV20-1 and TRBJ1-3, with D unresolved. Material: PBMCs. The CDR3 region has the DNA TGCAGTGCTAGAGACCCGGGCCGGGGAAACACCATATATTTT. It encodes CSARDPGRGNTIYF.